This passage covers 4 T cell receptor beta chains from one sample sequenced in a study of blood T cell repertoires in COVID-19. Using immunoSEQ multiplex PCR, the repertoire was profiled, and TCRdb retains in-frame clones only, with some absent. Of 210,000 or so clones listed, 87% are singletons. Input material: PBMCs or T cells enriched from blood (not recorded which). The receptors come from a man younger than 40 who had recovered from COVID-19.

The chain recombines TRBV5-1 with TRBJ2-3; 8 bases agree with TRBD2. The junction had 9 bases not matched to a gene; V was cut back by 0 bases and J by 9 bases. The CDR3 spans 15 residues. Germline assignment: CDR1 SGHRS and CDR2 YFSETQ. The CDR3 here is CASSLGGTRDGTQYF. CDR3 DNA sequence: TGCGCCAGCAGCTTGGGAGGGACTAGAGACGGCACGCAGTATTTT.

This sequence joins TRBV5-1 and TRBJ1-1; D may be TRBD1 (6 bases). CDR3 length equals 14 residues. The germline CDR1 and CDR2 sequences are SGHRS and YFSETQ. The V end lost 2 bases, the J end lost 1 base, and 9 bases lay between the germline ends. The CDR3 DNA reads TGCGCCAGCAGCTTCGGGACAAGGAACACTGAAGCTTTCTTT. Translated, it gives CASSFGTRNTEAFF.

This chain joins TRBV28 and TRBJ1-2; 10 bases are shared with TRBD1. Germline assignment: CDR1 MDHEN and CDR2 SYDVKM. This CDR3 is 17 amino acids long. The trim removed 4 bases at V and 9 bases at J, leaving 17 bases unmatched. CDR3 in DNA: TGTGCCAGCAGTTCCCCGACAGGGGGCGCGATCTTCTTTAGCTACACCTTC. Translation gives CASSSPTGGAIFFSYTF.

The chain joins TRBV25-1 to TRBJ1-3; maybe TRBD1 (5 bases). Germline V gives CDR1 MGHDK, CDR2 SYGVNS. This CDR3 comprises 15 residues. V was trimmed by 4 bases and J by 4 bases, leaving 14 bases between them. Here the CDR3 DNA reads TGTGCCAGCAGTGGACAGCTTGGGGCCGGAAACACCATATATTTT. This translates into CASSGQLGAGNTIYF.